The TCR beta chain under discussion was sequenced for a study of blood T cell repertoires in COVID-19. About the research overall: The study drew acute and convalescent COVID-19 samples from the United States, Italy and Spain. Sources were T cells, B-cell-depleted T cells, or PBMCs; the material itself was cDNA or gDNA.

Original processing methods: How many nucleated cells were present was estimated from reference gene primer amplification. TCRdb keeps only in-frame clones here, not all; method: immunoSEQ multiplex PCR. V and J calls and clone size are given by that table; D and trimming were obtained from the DNA. Among a few hundred thousand clones listed, roughly 89% were seen once. This sequence was found in a woman aged 40 to 50 who had recovered from COVID-19. Input material: peripheral blood.

The CDR3 spells CSANQGEKLFF. Written as DNA, the CDR3 is TGCAGTGCTAACCAGGGTGAAAAACTGTTTTTT. The chain couples TRBV20-1 to TRBJ1-4, with TRBD1 as a possible D gene (5 bases). V shed 4 bases and J shed 7 bases, with 7 bases lying between them. CDR1 DFQATT and CDR2 SNEGSKA come from the germline V gene (reference sequence). CDR3 size: 11 residues.